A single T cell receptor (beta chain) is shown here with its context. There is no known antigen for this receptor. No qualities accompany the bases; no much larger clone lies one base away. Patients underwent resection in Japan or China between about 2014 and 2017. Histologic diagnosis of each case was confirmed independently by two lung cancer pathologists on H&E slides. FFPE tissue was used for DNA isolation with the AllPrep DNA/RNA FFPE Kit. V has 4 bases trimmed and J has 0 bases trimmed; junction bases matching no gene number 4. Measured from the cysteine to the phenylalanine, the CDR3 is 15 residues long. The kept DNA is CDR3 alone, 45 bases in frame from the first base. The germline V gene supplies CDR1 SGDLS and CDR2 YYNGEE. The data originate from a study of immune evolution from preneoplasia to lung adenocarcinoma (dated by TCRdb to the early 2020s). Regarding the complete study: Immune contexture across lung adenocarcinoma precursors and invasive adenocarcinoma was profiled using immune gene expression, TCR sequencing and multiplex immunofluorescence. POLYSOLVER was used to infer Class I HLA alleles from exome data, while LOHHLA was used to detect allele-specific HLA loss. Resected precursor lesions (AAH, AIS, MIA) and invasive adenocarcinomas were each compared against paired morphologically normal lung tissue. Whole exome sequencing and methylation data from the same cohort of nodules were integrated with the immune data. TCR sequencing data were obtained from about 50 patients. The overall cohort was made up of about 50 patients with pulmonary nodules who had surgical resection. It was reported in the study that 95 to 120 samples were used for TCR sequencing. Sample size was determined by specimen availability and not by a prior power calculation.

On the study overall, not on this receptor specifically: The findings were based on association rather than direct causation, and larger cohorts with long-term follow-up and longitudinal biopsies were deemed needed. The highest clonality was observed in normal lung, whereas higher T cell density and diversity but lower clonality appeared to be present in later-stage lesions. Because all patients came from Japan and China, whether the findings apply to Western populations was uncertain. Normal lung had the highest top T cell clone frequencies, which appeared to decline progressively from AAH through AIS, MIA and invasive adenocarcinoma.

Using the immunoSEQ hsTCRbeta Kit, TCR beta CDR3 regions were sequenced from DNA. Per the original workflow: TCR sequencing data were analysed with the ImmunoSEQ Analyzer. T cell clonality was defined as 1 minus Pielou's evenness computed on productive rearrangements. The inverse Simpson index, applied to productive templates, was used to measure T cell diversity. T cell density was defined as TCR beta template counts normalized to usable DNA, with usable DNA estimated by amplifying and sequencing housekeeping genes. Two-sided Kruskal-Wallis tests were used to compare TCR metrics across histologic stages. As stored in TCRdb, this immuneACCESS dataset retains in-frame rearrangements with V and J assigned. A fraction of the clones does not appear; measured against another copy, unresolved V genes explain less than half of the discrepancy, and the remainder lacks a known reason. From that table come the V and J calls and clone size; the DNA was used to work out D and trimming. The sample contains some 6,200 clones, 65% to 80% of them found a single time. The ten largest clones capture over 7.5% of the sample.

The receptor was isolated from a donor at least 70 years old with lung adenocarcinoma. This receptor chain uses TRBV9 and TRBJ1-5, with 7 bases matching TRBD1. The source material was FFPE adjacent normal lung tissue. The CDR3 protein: CASSRDSNSNQPQHF. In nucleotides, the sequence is TGTGCCAGCAGCAGGGACAGTAATAGCAATCAGCCCCAGCATTTT. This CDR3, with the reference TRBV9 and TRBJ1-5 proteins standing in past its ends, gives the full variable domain DSGVTQTPKHLITATGQRVTLRCSPRSGDLSVYWYQQSLDQGLQFLIQYYNGEERAKGNILERFSAQQFPDLHSELNLSSLELGDSALYFCASSRDSNSNQPQHFGDGTRLSIL.